This T cell receptor (beta chain) was documented in a study of memory CD4+ T cells and cytomegalovirus serostatus. Clones were read by immunoSEQ multiplex PCR, and TCRdb kept only the in-frame ones, dropping some. Of about 47,000 clones listed, 70% to 75% are singletons. The sort gate was single viable CD3+CD4+CD8-CD45RO+ cells for memory CD4+ T cells. The CDR3 loop spans 16 amino acids. V was clipped by 0 bases and J by 8 bases, with 16 bases between them. In germline, CDR1 is SGHAT, CDR2 FQNNGV. This rearrangement joins TRBV11-2 to TRBJ1-4; perhaps TRBD1 as D (5 bases). The sample comprised memory CD4+ T cells from blood. This receptor was obtained from an adult in good health and CMV-seropositive. As DNA, the CDR3 is TGTGCCAGCAGCTTAGATGTTACCGGGGCCGGGGAAAAACTGTTTTTT. Protein: CASSLDVTGAGEKLFF.